Only a few counts were recorded for the clone carrying this T cell receptor (beta chain). These data are taken from a study of cytomegalovirus exposure and HLA in healthy donors. CDR3 size: 14 residues. The germline CDR1 and CDR2 sequences are LNHDA and SQIVND (reference sequence). V dropped 9 bases and J dropped 10; count of bases not matched to a gene: 6. The repertoire was sequenced with immunoSEQ multiplex PCR; TCRdb's copy has only in-frame clones and lacks some. The data hold about 110,000 clones, with less than 90% observed a single time. This TCR was recovered from a woman under 30 in good health and CMV-seropositive. The source material was PBMCs. This chain joins TRBV19 and TRBJ2-1; 16 nucleotides agree with TRBD2. The CDR3 protein is CASRGLAGGSEQFF. CDR3 in DNA: TGTGCCAGCAGGGGACTAGCGGGGGGGTCAGAGCAGTTCTTC. Looking up the rest from reference TRBV19 and TRBJ2-1 gives the full variable domain: DGGITQSPKYLFRKEGQNVTLSCEQNLNHDAMYWYRQDPGQGLRLIYYSQIVNDFQKGDIAEGYSVSREKKESFPLTVTSAQKNPTAFYLCASRGLAGGSEQFFGPGTRLTVL.